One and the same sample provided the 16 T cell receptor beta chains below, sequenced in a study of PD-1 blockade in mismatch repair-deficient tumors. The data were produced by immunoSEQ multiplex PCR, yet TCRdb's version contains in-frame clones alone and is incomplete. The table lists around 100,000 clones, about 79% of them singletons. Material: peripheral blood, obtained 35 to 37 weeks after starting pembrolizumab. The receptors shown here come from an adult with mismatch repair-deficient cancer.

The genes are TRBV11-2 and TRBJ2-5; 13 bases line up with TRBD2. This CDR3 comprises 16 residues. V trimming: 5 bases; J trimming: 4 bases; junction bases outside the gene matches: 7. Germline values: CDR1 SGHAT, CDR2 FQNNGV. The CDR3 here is CASSQLAGGPGETQYF. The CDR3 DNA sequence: TGTGCCAGCAGCCAACTAGCGGGAGGGCCGGGAGAGACCCAGTACTTC.

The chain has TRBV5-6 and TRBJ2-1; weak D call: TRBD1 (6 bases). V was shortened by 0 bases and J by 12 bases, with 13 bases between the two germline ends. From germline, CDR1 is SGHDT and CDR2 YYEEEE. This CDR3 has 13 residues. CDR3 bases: TGTGCCAGCAGCTTGGGAGGGAGAGGGGGGCAGTTCTTC. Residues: CASSLGGRGGQFF.

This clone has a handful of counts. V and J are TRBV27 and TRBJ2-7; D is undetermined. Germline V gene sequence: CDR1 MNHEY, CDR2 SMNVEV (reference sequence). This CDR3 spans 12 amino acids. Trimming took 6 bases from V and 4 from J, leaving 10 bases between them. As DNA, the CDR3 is TGTGCCAGCAGCCTATTTGGTTACGAGCAGTACTTC. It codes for CASSLFGYEQYF.

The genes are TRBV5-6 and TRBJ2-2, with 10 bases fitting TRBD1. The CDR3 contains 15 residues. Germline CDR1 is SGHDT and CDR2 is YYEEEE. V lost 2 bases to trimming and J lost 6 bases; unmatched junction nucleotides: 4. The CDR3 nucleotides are TGTGCCAGCAGCTTCGAGACAGGGGGCTCCGGGGAGCTGTTTTTT. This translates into CASSFETGGSGELFF.

In DNA form, the CDR3 reads TGTGCCAGCAGCTTGACAACAGGGGTTAATCAGCCCCAGCATTTT. Protein: CASSLTTGVNQPQHF. The V call is TRBV5-5, the J call TRBJ1-5; 7 bases align to TRBD1. Germline CDR1 and CDR2: SGHKS and YYEKEE (reference sequence). CDR3 length equals 15 residues. J lost 4 bases, V lost 1 base, and 5 bases had no gene match.

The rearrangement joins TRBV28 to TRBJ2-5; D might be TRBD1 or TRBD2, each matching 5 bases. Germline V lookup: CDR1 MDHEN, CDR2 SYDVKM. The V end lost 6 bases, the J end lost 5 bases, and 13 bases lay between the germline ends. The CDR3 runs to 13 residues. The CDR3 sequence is CASSLWGKETQYF. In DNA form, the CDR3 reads TGTGCCAGCAGCCTTTGGGGGAAGGAGACCCAGTACTTC.

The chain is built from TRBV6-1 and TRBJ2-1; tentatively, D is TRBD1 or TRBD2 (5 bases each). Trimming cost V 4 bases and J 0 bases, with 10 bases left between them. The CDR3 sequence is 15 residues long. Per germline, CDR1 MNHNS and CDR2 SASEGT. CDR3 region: CASSGWGNSYNEQFF. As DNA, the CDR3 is TGTGCCAGCAGTGGCTGGGGGAACTCCTACAATGAGCAGTTCTTC.

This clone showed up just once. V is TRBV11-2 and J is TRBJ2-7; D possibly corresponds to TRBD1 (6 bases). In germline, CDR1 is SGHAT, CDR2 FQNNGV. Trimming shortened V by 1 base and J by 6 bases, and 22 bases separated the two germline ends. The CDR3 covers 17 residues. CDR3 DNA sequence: TGTGCCAGCAGCTTAGGTCGACAGGCCACAGGTCTACGCGAGCAGTACTTC. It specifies CASSLGRQATGLREQYF. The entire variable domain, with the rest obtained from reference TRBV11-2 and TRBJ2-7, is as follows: EAGVAQSPRYKIIEKRQSVAFWCNPISGHATLYWYQQILGQGPKLLIQFQNNGVVDDSQLPKDRFSAERLKGVDSTLKIQPAKLEDSAVYLCASSLGRQATGLREQYFGPGTRLTVT.

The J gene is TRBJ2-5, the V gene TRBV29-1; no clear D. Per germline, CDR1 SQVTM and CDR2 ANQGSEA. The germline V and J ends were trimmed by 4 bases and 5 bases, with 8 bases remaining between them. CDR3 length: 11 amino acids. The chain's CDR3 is CSVVPPETQYF. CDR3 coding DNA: TGCAGCGTTGTCCCGCCGGAGACCCAGTACTTC.

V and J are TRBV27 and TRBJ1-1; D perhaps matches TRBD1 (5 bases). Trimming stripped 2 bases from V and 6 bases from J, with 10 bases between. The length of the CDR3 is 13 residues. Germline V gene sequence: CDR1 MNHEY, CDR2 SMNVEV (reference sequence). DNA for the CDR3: TGTGCCAGCAGTTTAACTCCGGGGCCTGAAGCTTTCTTT. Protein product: CASSLTPGPEAFF.

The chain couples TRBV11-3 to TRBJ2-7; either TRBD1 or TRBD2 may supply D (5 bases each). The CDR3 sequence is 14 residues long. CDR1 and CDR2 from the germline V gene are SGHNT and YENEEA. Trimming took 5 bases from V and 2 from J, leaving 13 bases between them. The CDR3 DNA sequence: TGTGCCAGCAGCCCCCTCAGGGACCCCTACGAGCAGTACTTC. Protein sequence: CASSPLRDPYEQYF.

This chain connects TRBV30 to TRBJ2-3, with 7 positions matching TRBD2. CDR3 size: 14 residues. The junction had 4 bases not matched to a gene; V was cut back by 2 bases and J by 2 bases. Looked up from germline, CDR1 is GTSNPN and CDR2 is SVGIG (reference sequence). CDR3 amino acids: CAWSSLADTDTQYF. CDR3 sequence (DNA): TGTGCCTGGAGTAGCCTAGCGGACACAGATACGCAGTATTTT.

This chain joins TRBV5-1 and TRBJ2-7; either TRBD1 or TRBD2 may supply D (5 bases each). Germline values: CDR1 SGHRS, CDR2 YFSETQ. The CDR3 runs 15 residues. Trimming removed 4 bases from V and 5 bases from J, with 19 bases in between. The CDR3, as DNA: TGCGCCAGCAGCCAATCGGGACGGCTACCCCACGAGCAGTACTTC. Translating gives CASSQSGRLPHEQYF.

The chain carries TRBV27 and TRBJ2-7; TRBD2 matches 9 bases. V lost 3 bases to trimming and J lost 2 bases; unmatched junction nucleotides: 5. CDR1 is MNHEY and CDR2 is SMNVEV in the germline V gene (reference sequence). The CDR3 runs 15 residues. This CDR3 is CASSLALAGTYEQYF. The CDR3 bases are TGTGCCAGCAGTTTGGCCCTAGCGGGGACCTACGAGCAGTACTTC.

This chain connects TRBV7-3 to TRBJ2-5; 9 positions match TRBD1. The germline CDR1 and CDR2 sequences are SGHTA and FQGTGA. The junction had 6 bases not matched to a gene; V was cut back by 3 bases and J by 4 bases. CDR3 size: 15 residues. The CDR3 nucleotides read TGTGCCAGCAGCTTGGGACAGGGTGGGCGAGAGACCCAGTACTTC. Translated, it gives CASSLGQGGRETQYF.

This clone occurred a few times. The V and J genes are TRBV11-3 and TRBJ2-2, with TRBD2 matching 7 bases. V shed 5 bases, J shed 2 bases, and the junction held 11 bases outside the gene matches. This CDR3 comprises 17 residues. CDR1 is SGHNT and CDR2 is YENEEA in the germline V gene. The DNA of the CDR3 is TGTGCCAGCAGCCGGGATTATAGCGGGCTAAACACCGGGGAGCTGTTTTTT. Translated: CASSRDYSGLNTGELFF.